These 22 T cell receptor beta chains were sequenced from one sample in a study of T cell responses to AZD1222 COVID-19 vaccine (dated by TCRdb to the early 2020s). The protocol used for the library was the immunoSEQ multiplex PCR assay. TCRdb mirrors the immuneACCESS table, restricted to in-frame sequences. Some clones are absent from its copies; in checked studies, under half trace to an unresolved V gene, and the reason for the others is unknown. The sample table records 90,000 to 150,000 clones; 85% to 90% of these occur just once. The top ten clones comprise about 3.5% of the sample. The meaning of the sample's time point label: baseline before first vaccination. The sequencing here drew on peripheral blood, taken on day 0 of AZD1222 vaccination. The receptors stem from an adult in good health.

The chain combines TRBV29-1 with TRBJ2-7, with 7 nucleotides matching TRBD2. Germline values: CDR1 SQVTM, CDR2 ANQGSEA. V shed 4 bases, J shed 0 bases, and the junction held 6 bases outside the gene matches. CDR3 length equals 14 residues. The CDR3 DNA reads as TGCAGCGTTGTAGGGCGGGGGAACTCCTACGAGCAGTACTTC. The encoded protein is CSVVGRGNSYEQYF.

This rearrangement joins TRBV29-1 to TRBJ2-6; a weak D match, TRBD1 (5 bases). This CDR3 has 13 residues. Deletions cut 6 bases from V and 3 bases from J, with 9 bases between. The germline V gene has CDR1 SQVTM and CDR2 ANQGSEA. This CDR3 reads CSVPGLGANVLTF. CDR3 DNA: TGCAGCGTGCCAGGGCTTGGGGCCAACGTCCTGACTTTC.

The chain is built from TRBV5-4 and TRBJ2-1; 7 positions match TRBD1. The junction had 10 bases not matched to a gene; V was cut back by 2 bases and J by 8 bases. The CDR3 is 15 amino acids. Germline loops: CDR1 SGHNT, CDR2 YYREEE (reference sequence). In nucleotides, the CDR3 is TGTGCCAGCAGCTTTGGACAGGCCTTCTGGGATGAGCAGTTCTTC. The encoded protein is CASSFGQAFWDEQFF.

This chain uses TRBV5-1 with TRBJ1-2, with TRBD1 matching over 9 bases. The V segment lost 3 bases and the J segment 8 bases; nucleotides outside the gene matches: 8. The CDR3 spans 14 residues. CDR1 and CDR2 (germline): SGHRS, YFSETQ. CDR3: CASSSAGTGNGYTF. Here the CDR3 DNA reads TGCGCCAGCAGCTCAGCCGGGACAGGGAACGGCTACACCTTC.

This clone has only a few counts. This sequence joins TRBV6-1 and TRBJ1-2, with a possible D match to TRBD1 (5 bases). Trimming pared 2 bases from V and 8 bases from J, leaving 18 bases between. CDR3 size: 15 residues. Germline CDR1 MNHNS, CDR2 SASEGT. The CDR3 here is CASSEQGGTRGGYTF. The DNA of the CDR3 is TGTGCCAGCAGTGAACAAGGCGGGACTAGAGGGGGCTACACCTTC.

This chain uses TRBV10-2 with TRBJ1-5; the D is unclear. CDR1 WSHSY and CDR2 SAAADI come from the germline V gene. The CDR3 runs to 15 residues. V shed 6 bases and J shed 11 bases, with 23 bases lying between them. DNA of the CDR3: TGCGCCAGCAGCGCCTCGGACGGCTCCGAATCAGCCCAGCATTTT. This gives the protein CASSASDGSESAQHF.

The chain couples TRBV29-1 to TRBJ2-3; D is perhaps TRBD1 (5 bases). V dropped 3 bases and J dropped 1 base, with 11 bases sitting between them. The CDR3 runs 14 residues. Germline assignment: CDR1 SQVTM and CDR2 ANQGSEA. In DNA, the CDR3 is TGCAGCGTTGACAAGGGGCAGGGCACAGATACGCAGTATTTT. Residues: CSVDKGQGTDTQYF.

This clone came up once. V gene TRBV28 combines with J gene TRBJ1-2, with D perhaps matching TRBD1 (5 bases). V was clipped by 10 bases and J by 7 bases, with 19 bases between them. This CDR3 is 13 amino acids long. Germline V gene lookup returns CDR1 MDHEN and CDR2 SYDVKM. CDR3 coding DNA: TGTGCCACCCCTGGGCGGGGGATCGGTGGCTACACCTTC. Protein sequence: CATPGRGIGGYTF.

V gene TRBV25-1 combines with J gene TRBJ1-1; D uncertain. Trimming cost V 1 base and J 1 base, with 10 bases left between them. CDR1 and CDR2 from the germline V gene are MGHDK and SYGVNS. CDR3 size: 15 residues. CDR3 protein: CASSESAQPNTEAFF. Here the CDR3 DNA reads TGTGCCAGCAGTGAATCGGCGCAGCCGAACACTGAAGCTTTCTTT.

The chain recombines TRBV9 with TRBJ1-3; D is possibly TRBD1 (6 bases). Germline V gives CDR1 SGDLS, CDR2 YYNGEE. V gave up 1 base and J gave up 4 bases, with 9 bases separating them. This CDR3 has 14 amino acids. The CDR3 spells CASSVFDRGNTIYF. The CDR3 coding sequence is TGTGCCAGCAGCGTATTCGACAGGGGAAACACCATATATTTT.

V is TRBV19 and J is TRBJ1-5; 8 bases agree with TRBD1. CDR3 length: 14 amino acids. V lost 4 bases, J lost 6 bases, and 5 bases stayed unmatched. CDR1 is LNHDA, CDR2 SQIVND, per germline (reference sequence). The CDR3 coding sequence is TGTGCCAGTAGTAATCAGGGGGCACGTCAGCCCCAGCATTTT. This encodes CASSNQGARQPQHF.

This chain joins TRBV25-1 and TRBJ1-1; D gene unclear. Germline V gives CDR1 MGHDK, CDR2 SYGVNS. V lost 3 bases and J 6 bases, leaving 8 bases between the germline ends. The CDR3 is 12 residues long. The CDR3 reads CASSDERAEAFF. The DNA for the CDR3 is TGTGCCAGCAGTGATGAGAGGGCTGAAGCTTTCTTT.

V gene TRBV3-1 (or the pseudogene TRBV3-2) combines with J gene TRBJ2-5; maybe TRBD2 (6 bases). CDR1 LGHDT and CDR2 YNNKEL come from the germline V gene (reference sequence). CDR3 length: 14 residues. V dropped 1 base and J dropped 5 bases, with 11 bases sitting between them. Here the CDR3 DNA reads TGTGCCAGCAGCCAAGCTTCCGGAGGGGAGACCCAGTACTTC. Protein sequence: CASSQASGGETQYF.

The rearrangement links TRBV7-9 to TRBJ2-5, with 8 bases fitting TRBD2. The germline CDR1 and CDR2 sequences are SEHNR and FQNEAQ (reference sequence). Trimming at V came to 5 bases and at J to 3 bases, leaving 11 bases not matched to a gene. This CDR3 contains 16 residues. This CDR3 reads CASSMSGGAKKETQYF. The CDR3 DNA is TGTGCCAGCAGCATGAGCGGGGGAGCGAAAAAAGAGACCCAGTACTTC.

A few counts support this clone. This chain joins TRBV2 and TRBJ1-5, with D uncertain. In germline, CDR1 is SNHLY, CDR2 FYNNEI. CDR3 length: 16 amino acids. V was pared by 4 bases and J by 0 bases, with 13 bases between. In nucleotides, the CDR3 is TGTGCCAGCAGTGTGGCCAGCCTATATAGCAATCAGCCCCAGCATTTT. Its translation is CASSVASLYSNQPQHF.

The V and J genes are TRBV6-5 and TRBJ1-5; 7 bases are a match to TRBD1. This CDR3 contains 12 residues. In germline, CDR1 is MNHEY, CDR2 SVGAGI. Trimming at V came to 6 bases and at J to 15 bases, leaving 11 bases not matched to a gene. The CDR3 DNA follows: TGTGCCAGCAGCCGCCCCGAGGGGGCCCTGCATTTT. Its translation: CASSRPEGALHF.

As regards this clone: Other DNA sequences within the sample encode an identical CDR3. The chain is built from TRBV2 and TRBJ2-5; 9 nucleotides line up with TRBD2. The ends lost 4 bases at V and 1 base at J; junction bases unmatched: 4. The germline gives CDR1 SNHLY, CDR2 FYNNEI. CDR3 length: 15 amino acids. The CDR3 spells CASSGVAGAQETQYF. CDR3 bases: TGTGCCAGCAGTGGGGTAGCGGGGGCCCAAGAGACCCAGTACTTC.

The rearrangement joins TRBV29-1 to TRBJ2-7; 12 bases align to TRBD1. V was pared by 7 bases and J by 5 bases, with 12 bases of the junction left unmatched. CDR3 length: 15 amino acids. CDR1 SQVTM and CDR2 ANQGSEA come from the germline V gene. DNA for the CDR3: TGCAGCGCCAAAAACCGGGGGACAGGGGGCAACGAGCAGTACTTC. Amino acid sequence: CSAKNRGTGGNEQYF.

In this sample, this clone turned up once. The CDR3: CASSLGPEGDGYTF. The CDR3 nucleotides read TGTGCCAGCAGCTTGGGTCCTGAAGGTGATGGCTACACCTTC. The chain uses TRBV11-2 and TRBJ1-2, with D uncertain. There are 14 residues in the CDR3. Germline values: CDR1 SGHAT, CDR2 FQNNGV. V lost 3 bases and J lost 6, with 14 bases in between.

The rearrangement uses TRBV10-1 and TRBJ2-7; no clear D gene. This CDR3 is built from 14 residues. Germline assignment: CDR1 WNHNN and CDR2 SYGVQD (reference sequence). With 3 bases removed from V and 3 bases from J, the gap between germline ends came to 12 bases. The CDR3 reads CASSDSGRVYEQYF. The CDR3 region has the DNA TGCGCCAGCAGTGACTCCGGACGGGTCTACGAGCAGTACTTC.

The chain carries TRBV7-2 and TRBJ1-5; D may be TRBD1 (6 bases). The CDR3 length is 14 residues. The V end was cut by 6 bases, the J end by 7 bases, with 16 bases between. CDR1 is SGHTA and CDR2 is FQGNSA in the germline V gene. The CDR3 DNA is TGTGCCAGCAGTCAACGGGGGCGCGAACAGCCCCAGCATTTT. Amino acids: CASSQRGREQPQHF.

This clone was detected only once. This CDR3 is also generated by other DNA sequences in the sample. The J gene is TRBJ2-3, the V gene TRBV29-1, with 9 bases that match TRBD2. Germline V gene data show CDR1 as SQVTM and CDR2 as ANQGSEA. The ends lost 4 bases at V and 3 bases at J; junction bases unmatched: 2. The CDR3 totals 13 residues. In DNA, the CDR3 is TGCAGCGTTGGGCTAGCGGGGACAGATACGCAGTATTTT. Translation: CSVGLAGTDTQYF.